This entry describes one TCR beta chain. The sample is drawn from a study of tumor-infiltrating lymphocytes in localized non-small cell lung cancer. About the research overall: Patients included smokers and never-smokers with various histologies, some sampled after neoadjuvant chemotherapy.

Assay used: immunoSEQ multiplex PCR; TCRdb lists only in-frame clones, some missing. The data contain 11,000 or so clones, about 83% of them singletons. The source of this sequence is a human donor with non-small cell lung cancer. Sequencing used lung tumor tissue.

CDR3 residues: CASSIGVGETQYF. Written as DNA, the CDR3 is TGCGCCAGCAGCATAGGGGTGGGGGAGACCCAGTACTTC. This sequence joins TRBV5-1 and TRBJ2-5, with D maybe TRBD1 (5 bases). The V gene's germline CDR1 is SGHRS and CDR2 YFSETQ. Trimming removed 4 bases at V and 5 bases at J, with 12 bases between. The CDR3 spans 13 residues.